The sequence of this T cell receptor beta chain was determined in a study of T-cell reconstitution after alpha-beta-depleted transplantation in children. As it was prepared, the TCRbeta library received unique molecular identifiers. TCRdb processed the PCR reads anew with MiXCR; each CDR3 protein has one entry. The sample yields 500,000 or so distinct CDR3 sequences, about 30% seen once. CDR1 and CDR2 (germline): SGHTA, FQGNSA. V shed 1 base and J shed 6 bases, with 16 bases lying between them. The CDR3 is made up of 15 amino acids. This clonotype was observed a few times. The receptor was isolated from a human donor who donated a stem cell graft to a child with aplastic anemia. This rearrangement joins TRBV7-2 to TRBJ2-7; D is perhaps TRBD2 (5 bases). This specimen consisted of PBMCs from the stem cell graft donor, obtained from the stem cell graft. The CDR3 here is CASSLGRRRSAEQYF. The DNA of the CDR3 is TGTGCCAGCAGCTTAGGAAGGAGGCGGTCGGCCGAGCAGTACTTC.